This TCR beta chain is from a study of blood T cells in healthy people across ages. A second PCR, run for roughly 7 to 12 cycles, used a sample-barcoded 5' primer plus a J-beta primer mix. Each CDR3 protein is one row after TCRdb ran MiXCR on the 5' RACE reads. The sample shows more than 900,000 distinct CDR3 sequences, under 30% of them seen only once. The germline V gene has CDR1 SEHNR and CDR2 FQNEAQ (reference sequence). There are 18 residues in the CDR3. Findings of the study overall: Naive CD4+ cells and diversity were both higher in long-lived donors than in aged donors.

Comments on this clonotype: No antigen is known for it. The junction departs from germline at one end; a sequencing error may be responsible.

The same data also contributed to another study, on T cells of mothers and their children.

This receptor was obtained from a girl aged 2 to 9 in good health. J is TRBJ2-3 and V is TRBV7-9; 11 nucleotides align to TRBD2. Sample: blood. In DNA form, the CDR3 reads TGTGCCAGCAGCTCCCTGGAATTAACTAGCGGGAGTTCAGATGCGCAGTATTTT. It yields the protein CASSSLELTSGSSDAQYF.